These T cell receptor beta chains were read from a single sample in a study of cytomegalovirus exposure and HLA in healthy donors. Clones were read by immunoSEQ multiplex PCR, and TCRdb kept only the in-frame ones, dropping some. The table lists about 77,000 clones, around 84% of them singletons. The sequenced material came from PBMCs. These receptors were obtained from a man aged 35 to 55 in good health and CMV-seronegative. Both conserved end residues are part of each CDR3. D genes are given only for firm matches. Clone size is not always given. Where it is, it says once, few, many or a class for expanded clones.

D gene,J gene,V gene,clone size,CDR3 protein,CDR3 DNA
TRBD1,TRBJ2-5,TRBV2,-,CASHRDSKETQYF,TGTGCCAGCCATCGGGACAGCAAAGAGACCCAGTACTTC
TRBD1,TRBJ1-2,TRBV27,-,CASSFRGQGVGYTF,TGTGCCAGCAGTTTCAGGGGACAGGGGGTTGGCTACACCTTC
-,TRBJ2-7,TRBV27,-,CASRSRGTEAYEQYF,TGTGCCAGCAGGTCTCGCGGGACAGAGGCCTACGAGCAGTACTTC
TRBD2,TRBJ2-5,TRBV6-1,-,CASSEALRGGQETQYF,TGTGCCAGCAGTGAAGCGCTTCGCGGGGGGCAAGAGACCCAGTACTTC
TRBD2,TRBJ2-7,TRBV25-1,few,CASSETASGTYRQYF,TGTGCCAGCAGTGAAACGGCTAGCGGGACCTATCGACAGTACTTC
TRBD1,TRBJ2-6,TRBV4-3,-,CASSQAIRDRVSGANVLTF,TGCGCCAGCAGCCAAGCTATCCGGGACAGGGTGTCTGGGGCCAACGTCCTGACTTTC
-,TRBJ2-5,TRBV18,-,CASSRDTGRSGQETQYF,TGTGCCAGCTCACGGGATACAGGGAGATCGGGGCAGGAGACCCAGTACTTC
-,TRBJ2-1,TRBV5-4,-,CASSSPARDNEQFF,TGTGCCAGCAGCTCCCCTGCGAGGGACAATGAGCAGTTCTTC
-,TRBJ2-7,TRBV30,once,CACSGGPTQYF,TGTGCCTGCTCTGGAGGTCCCACCCAGTACTTC
-,TRBJ1-1,TRBV7-9,-,CASSRELPEAFF,TGTGCCAGCAGCCGAGAACTGCCTGAAGCTTTCTTT
-,TRBJ1-4,TRBV7-2,-,CASSPPGATNEKLFF,TGTGCCAGCAGCCCGCCGGGAGCAACTAATGAAAAACTGTTTTTT
TRBD1,TRBJ1-1,TRBV29-1,few,CSVQGRITEAFF,TGCAGCGTACAGGGGAGGATCACTGAAGCTTTCTTT
-,TRBJ1-1,TRBV19,few,CASRLGRTNTEAFF,TGTGCCAGTAGGCTCGGGAGGACGAACACTGAAGCTTTCTTT
TRBD1,TRBJ1-2,TRBV10-1,-,CASSLDRGYYGYTF,TGCGCCAGCAGTTTGGACAGGGGTTACTATGGCTACACCTTC
-,TRBJ1-1,TRBV15,-,CATSVPNRVAEAFF,TGTGCCACCAGCGTTCCTAACAGGGTCGCTGAAGCTTTCTTT